This note documents a single TCR beta chain sequence. This table comes from immunoSEQ multiplex PCR, and its TCRdb copy is limited to in-frame clones, with some not included. The table shows about 350,000 clones, with about 87% occurring only once. This specimen comes from a study of Ad26.COV2.S vaccination and SARS-CoV-2 variants. Study information: Dosing was one shot or two shots 56 days apart.

V was pared by 0 bases and J by 5 bases, with 7 bases of the junction left unmatched. Germline V gives CDR1 SGHNT, CDR2 YYREEE (reference sequence). The CDR3 covers 15 residues. Treatment in this sample: about 20 received Ad26.COV2.S at low or high dose, single or two shots; a few received placebo; per-sample allocation not given. Collection of samples fell on day 63 after the first vaccine or placebo injection. The origin of this receptor is a person between 18 and 59 years old who received the Ad26.COV2.S COVID-19 vaccine or a placebo. This sample comprised peripheral blood, obtained in a trial of Ad26.COV2.S vaccine versus placebo. This chain joins TRBV5-4 and TRBJ2-5, with 7 bases aligning to TRBD1. This CDR3 reads CASSLEGARIETQYF. The CDR3 region has the DNA TGTGCCAGCAGCTTGGAGGGGGCGCGTATCGAGACCCAGTACTTC. The full variable domain, its missing parts supplied by reference TRBV5-4 and TRBJ2-5, is ETGVTQSPTHLIKTRGQQVTLRCSSQSGHNTVSWYQQALGQGPQFIFQYYREEENGRGNFPPRFSGLQFPNYSSELNVNALELDDSALYLCASSLEGARIETQYFGPGTRLLVL.